Below, 20 T cell receptor beta chains from the same sample are listed, as sequenced in a study of vaccination effects on CD4 cells after COVID-19. ViraFEST assay sequencing came after antigen-specific CD4+ T cells were expanded with viral peptide pools. The culture ran for around nine days before CD4+ T cells were isolated. Vaccination of participants consisted of two doses of either the BNT162b2 or mRNA-1273 vaccine. Here immunoSEQ multiplex PCR was the method, and the copy in TCRdb shows in-frame clones only, minus some. The sample consists of around 46,000 clones, over 60% of them appearing once. Their antigen targets remain unknown. Sequenced material: CD4+ T cells from PBMCs cultured with HCoV-OC43 spike peptides, taken after COVID-19 vaccination. Described subset: HCoV-OC43 spike overlapping peptide pool stimulation. The receptor source for this set is a human donor who received a COVID-19 vaccine.

The chain employs TRBV18 and TRBJ2-1; TRBD2 is a possible D gene (5 bases). Per the germline V gene, CDR1 is KGHSH and CDR2 is LQKENI. The CDR3 extends over 13 amino acids. With 5 bases removed from V and 12 bases from J, the gap between germline ends came to 17 bases. CDR3 in DNA: TGTGCCAGCTCAACAACTACTAGTTACGGGCAGTTCTTC. It translates to CASSTTTSYGQFF.

This sequence joins TRBV15 and TRBJ2-1, with D perhaps matching TRBD1 or TRBD2 (5 bases each). CDR1 is LNHNV and CDR2 is YYDKDF in the germline V gene (reference sequence). The CDR3 has 18 residues. V was shortened by 0 bases and J by 0 bases, with 15 bases between the two germline ends. The CDR3 is CATSRDDMGVTSYNEQFF. In DNA, the CDR3 is TGTGCCACCAGCAGAGATGATATGGGGGTTACCTCCTACAATGAGCAGTTCTTC.

In its sample, this clone was seen once. The gene calls are TRBV3-1 (or the pseudogene TRBV3-2) and TRBJ1-5; D unresolved. This CDR3 comprises 12 residues. V lost 1 base, J lost 4 bases, and 2 bases lay in between. Germline assignment: CDR1 LGHDT and CDR2 YNNKEL (reference sequence). CDR3 DNA sequence: TGTGCCAGCAGCCAAGTAAATCAGCCCCAGCATTTT. Encoded protein: CASSQVNQPQHF.

Only a few counts were recorded for this clone. This chain uses TRBV9 with TRBJ2-3; TRBD2 aligns across 11 bases. This CDR3 has 19 residues. Germline CDR1 SGDLS, CDR2 YYNGEE. The J segment lost 3 bases and the V segment lost 3 bases, leaving 15 bases of the junction unmatched. For the CDR3, the DNA is TGTGCCAGCAGCGATCCGGGACTAGCGGTATGGTTAGGGACAGATACGCAGTATTTT. Residues: CASSDPGLAVWLGTDTQYF.

The table lists this clone with a few counts. The chain couples TRBV6-6 to TRBJ1-6; possibly TRBD1 for D (5 bases). With 6 bases removed from V and 5 bases from J, the gap between germline ends came to 14 bases. CDR1 and CDR2 (germline): MNHNY, SVGAGI (reference sequence). The CDR3 sequence is 15 residues long. CDR3 bases: TGTGCCAGCAGCAACAGGCTTACGAATAATTCACCCCTCCACTTT. Its protein product is CASSNRLTNNSPLHF.

The chain combines TRBV7-7 with TRBJ1-4; perhaps TRBD1 as D (6 bases). The CDR3 totals 15 residues. Germline V gives CDR1 SSHAT, CDR2 FNYEAQ (reference sequence). Trimming pared 4 bases from V and 5 bases from J, leaving 14 bases between. CDR3 sequence: CASSSGRTVNEKLFF. The DNA of the CDR3 is TGTGCCAGCAGCTCAGGACGGACAGTGAATGAAAAACTGTTTTTT.

The chain has TRBV10-3 and TRBJ1-2; perhaps TRBD1 as D (5 bases). Per the germline V gene, CDR1 is ENHRY and CDR2 is SYGVKD. CDR3 length equals 14 residues. Deletions cut 0 bases from V and 3 bases from J, with 8 bases between. In DNA form, the CDR3 reads TGTGCCATCAGTGAGTCGGGAGGGGACTATGGCTACACCTTC. Translated, it gives CAISESGGDYGYTF.

This clone was picked up a small number of times. The chain joins TRBV5-1 to TRBJ1-2; D is perhaps TRBD1 (6 bases). The germline CDR1 and CDR2 sequences are SGHRS and YFSETQ. V was clipped by 2 bases and J by 0 bases, with 8 bases between them. The CDR3 has 14 residues. The CDR3 DNA reads as TGCGCCAGCAGCTTAGCAGGGGCTAACTATGGCTACACCTTC. Encoded protein: CASSLAGANYGYTF.

V and J are TRBV2 and TRBJ1-2; no clear D gene. Germline V gene sequence: CDR1 SNHLY, CDR2 FYNNEI. This CDR3 is built from 14 residues. The ends were cut back, 3 bases at V and 8 bases at J, with 16 bases in the middle. CDR3 nucleotides: TGTGCCAGCAGTGAGGTGGTCCAATTGGGCGGCTACACCTTC. It yields the protein CASSEVVQLGGYTF. Variable domain in full (rest from reference TRBV2 and TRBJ1-2): EPEVTQTPSHQVTQMGQEVILRCVPISNHLYFYWYRQILGQKVEFLVSFYNNEISEKSEIFDDQFSVERPDGSNFTLKIRSTKLEDSAMYFCASSEVVQLGGYTFGSGTRLTVV.

The rearrangement uses TRBV6-2 or TRBV6-3 and TRBJ2-7; D is perhaps TRBD1 or TRBD2 (5 bases each). The CDR3 totals 16 residues. Germline V gene lookup returns CDR1 MNHEY and CDR2 SVGEGT. Trimming took 0 bases from V and 0 from J, leaving 12 bases between them. CDR3 region: CASSYSGMGDSYEQYF. The CDR3 region has the DNA TGTGCCAGCAGTTACTCTGGGATGGGGGACTCCTACGAGCAGTACTTC.

The chain combines TRBV19 with TRBJ2-7; D is perhaps TRBD2 (6 bases). The germline V gene encodes CDR1 LNHDA and CDR2 SQIVND (reference sequence). Trimming removed 3 bases at V and 2 bases at J, with 11 bases between. The CDR3 is 14 residues long. CDR3 loop: CASSMVGGTYEQYF. CDR3 coding DNA: TGTGCCAGTAGTATGGTGGGGGGTACCTACGAGCAGTACTTC.

The chain couples TRBV5-1 to TRBJ2-7; D is possibly TRBD1 (5 bases). CDR3 length equals 14 residues. With 5 bases removed from V and 1 base from J, the gap between germline ends came to 13 bases. Germline CDR1 reads SGHRS; CDR2 reads YFSETQ. CDR3 DNA sequence: TGCGCCAGCAGGCCCCAGGGATTATCCTACGAGCAGTACTTC. Amino acid sequence: CASRPQGLSYEQYF.

This chain joins TRBV10-3 and TRBJ1-2; 12 nucleotides line up with TRBD1. Germline V lookup: CDR1 ENHRY, CDR2 SYGVKD. Germline trimming cut 0 bases from V and 0 bases from J; bases unmatched to any gene: 11. The CDR3 runs to 20 residues. CDR3 coding DNA: TGTGCCATCAGTGAGTCGTTATTGAAGGGACAGGGGGCAGCTAACTATGGCTACACCTTC. Amino acids: CAISESLLKGQGAANYGYTF.

This clone turned up a few times. V is TRBV29-1 and J is TRBJ2-2, with TRBD2 identical over 8 bases. CDR3 size: 14 residues. With V trimmed by 6 bases and J by 5 bases, 8 bases remained unmatched. CDR1 SQVTM and CDR2 ANQGSEA come from the germline V gene. In DNA, the CDR3 is TGCAGCGTCGGGGGGGACACGGATACCGGGGAGCTGTTTTTT. It encodes CSVGGDTDTGELFF.

The CDR3 here is CSVSGRLSYEQYF. The CDR3 DNA reads as TGCAGCGTTAGCGGGAGATTGTCCTACGAGCAGTACTTC. V usage is TRBV29-1 and J usage is TRBJ2-7, with 8 bases matching TRBD2. The CDR3 sequence is 13 residues long. Germline V CDR1 and CDR2: SQVTM, ANQGSEA. The V segment lost 5 bases and the J segment 1 base; nucleotides outside the gene matches: 4.

The chain employs TRBV5-8 and TRBJ2-3; the D is unclear. Germline V gene lookup returns CDR1 SGHTS and CDR2 YDEGEE. Trimming left V 5 bases short and J 10 bases short, with 23 bases between. The CDR3 runs to 15 residues. CDR3 residues: CASRDRDRFQASQYF. The CDR3 coding sequence is TGTGCCAGCAGGGACCGAGACCGATTTCAAGCATCGCAGTATTTT.

This rearrangement joins TRBV20-1 to TRBJ1-1; D uncertain. The length of the CDR3 is 13 residues. V was trimmed by 3 bases and J by 1 base, leaving 9 bases between them. The germline V gene encodes CDR1 DFQATT and CDR2 SNEGSKA (reference sequence). The CDR3 sequence: CSASRNSNTEAFF. The CDR3 nucleotides read TGCAGTGCTAGTCGTAACTCGAACACTGAAGCTTTCTTT.

The chain couples TRBV12-3 or TRBV12-4 to TRBJ1-1; no clear D gene. The ends were cut back, 5 bases at V and 1 base at J, with 2 bases in the middle. The CDR3 is 11 amino acids. Here the CDR3 DNA reads TGTGCCAGCAGTCGGAACACTGAAGCTTTCTTT. As protein: CASSRNTEAFF.

The genes are TRBV19 and TRBJ1-6, with 8 bases that match TRBD1. V dropped 3 bases and J dropped 5; count of bases not matched to a gene: 3. The CDR3 sequence is 15 residues long. Germline lookup yields CDR1 LNHDA and CDR2 SQIVND (reference sequence). Here the CDR3 reads CASSIQTGDNSPLHF. The CDR3 DNA reads as TGTGCCAGTAGTATTCAGACAGGGGATAATTCACCCCTCCACTTT.

The chain recombines TRBV5-1 with TRBJ2-1, with 12 bases aligning to TRBD2. CDR1 and CDR2 from the germline V gene are SGHRS and YFSETQ. The CDR3 spans 14 residues. V lost 1 base and J lost 8; bases outside the gene matches: 1. The CDR3 is CASSLRLAGDEQFF. The CDR3 coding sequence is TGCGCCAGCAGCTTGAGACTAGCGGGAGATGAGCAGTTCTTC.